Following are 16 T cell receptor beta chains from one sample sequenced in a study of blood T cell repertoires in COVID-19. Profiling relied on immunoSEQ multiplex PCR, and the TCRdb table lists in-frame clones only, not all of them. Altogether roughly 300,000 clones are present, 80% to 90% being singletons, with the ten largest covering 5.3%. The sequencing input was PBMCs or T cells enriched from blood (not recorded which). Source of these receptors: a woman in her twenties or thirties who had recovered from COVID-19.

V gene TRBV28 combines with J gene TRBJ1-4; the match to TRBD1 covers 12 bases. CDR3 length: 16 residues. The ends lost 4 bases at V and 7 bases at J; junction bases unmatched: 7. The V gene's germline CDR1 is MDHEN and CDR2 SYDVKM. The CDR3 region is CASSSPGQGASEKLFF. In DNA form, the CDR3 reads TGTGCCAGCAGTTCGCCGGGACAGGGGGCGAGTGAAAAACTGTTTTTT.

The chain is built from TRBV10-3 and TRBJ2-3; the match to TRBD2 covers 10 bases. Germline V gene lookup returns CDR1 ENHRY and CDR2 SYGVKD. J gave up 2 bases and V 0 bases, and 8 bases lay outside the gene matches. This CDR3 has 18 residues. CDR3 amino acids: CAISESESSGGYTDTQYF. The CDR3 coding sequence is TGTGCCATCAGTGAGTCGGAGAGTAGCGGGGGGTACACAGATACGCAGTATTTT.

The CDR3 bases are TGTGCCAGCAGTACCCCCTTACGGGGTCGAACCGGGGAGCTGTTTTTT. Translated: CASSTPLRGRTGELFF. The rearrangement uses TRBV27 and TRBJ2-2, with D possibly matching TRBD2 (5 bases). Trimming left V 5 bases short and J 5 bases short, with 18 bases between. CDR3 length: 16 amino acids. From germline, CDR1 is MNHEY and CDR2 SMNVEV (reference sequence).

The chain couples TRBV18 to TRBJ2-7, with a weak D call TRBD1 (5 bases). The CDR3 contains 14 residues. V lost 0 bases and J 0 bases, leaving 6 bases between the germline ends. The germline CDR1 and CDR2 sequences are KGHSH and LQKENI. CDR3 sequence: CASSPPGVSYEQYF. In DNA form, the CDR3 reads TGTGCCAGCTCACCACCAGGGGTCTCCTACGAGCAGTACTTC. Looking up the rest from reference TRBV18 and TRBJ2-7 gives the full variable domain: NAGVMQNPRHLVRRRGQEARLRCSPMKGHSHVYWYRQLPEEGLKFMVYLQKENIIDESGMPKERFSAEFPKEGPSILRIQQVVRGDSAAYFCASSPPGVSYEQYFGPGTRLTVT.

The CDR3 sequence: CASSLLGTEGSYTF. The CDR3 DNA is TGCGCCAGCAGCTTACTGGGGACGGAGGGGAGCTACACCTTC. The rearrangement uses TRBV5-1 and TRBJ1-2; tentative D call: TRBD1 (5 bases). Germline V gives CDR1 SGHRS, CDR2 YFSETQ. The CDR3 is 14 residues long. V lost 2 bases to trimming and J lost 9 bases, with 17 bases between them. Supplemented by reference TRBV5-1 and TRBJ1-2, the full variable domain reads KAGVTQTPRYLIKTRGQQVTLSCSPISGHRSVSWYQQTPGQGLQFLFEYFSETQRNKGNFPGRFSGRQFSNSRSEMNVSTLELGDSALYLCASSLLGTEGSYTFGSGTRLTVV.

This chain connects TRBV5-1 to TRBJ1-2; D is unclear. Germline V gene data show CDR1 as SGHRS and CDR2 as YFSETQ. The CDR3 is 14 amino acids. V lost 2 bases and J 2 bases, leaving 10 bases between the germline ends. CDR3 amino acids: CASSFSGRNYGYTF. CDR3 nucleotides: TGCGCCAGCAGCTTCTCGGGGAGAAACTATGGCTACACCTTC.

The rearrangement joins TRBV30 to TRBJ1-2, with D uncertain. V was clipped by 5 bases and J by 2 bases, with 9 bases between them. Germline V gene sequence: CDR1 GTSNPN, CDR2 SVGIG (reference sequence). This CDR3 region has 12 residues. CDR3 bases: TGTGCCTGGGCGACACGGAACTATGGCTACACCTTC. Translating it yields CAWATRNYGYTF.

This chain joins TRBV7-3 and TRBJ1-1, with TRBD1 identical over 8 bases. Germline V gives CDR1 SGHTA, CDR2 FQGTGA. The junction had 2 bases not matched to a gene; V was cut back by 4 bases and J by 1 base. The CDR3 runs to 14 residues. CDR3 DNA sequence: TGTGCCAGCAGCTCGGGGACAGGGAACACTGAAGCTTTCTTT. Translated: CASSSGTGNTEAFF.

This clone was detected a few times. The chain couples TRBV6-5 to TRBJ2-7; D possibly corresponds to TRBD1 (6 bases). The CDR3 extends over 13 amino acids. Trimming stripped 5 bases from V and 3 bases from J, with 11 bases between. CDR1 and CDR2 (germline): MNHEY, SVGAGI. This CDR3 reads CASSREQGYEQYF. Here the CDR3 DNA reads TGTGCCAGCAGTCGAGAACAGGGCTACGAGCAGTACTTC.

To note about this clone: Being one base from a much bigger clone, this may be a read error. The chain joins TRBV7-9 to TRBJ1-5; TRBD1 might be the D (6 bases). The CDR3 loop spans 12 amino acids. Germline lookup yields CDR1 SEHNR and CDR2 FQNEAQ (reference sequence). V lost 5 bases and J lost 4, with 6 bases in between. The CDR3 is CASSQGNQPQHF. The CDR3 region has the DNA TGTGCCAGCAGCCAGGGGAATCAGCCCCAGCATTTT.

CDR3 DNA: TGTGCCTGGTTCAGGGCCTATGGCTACACCTTC. Its translation is CAWFRAYGYTF. V gene TRBV30 combines with J gene TRBJ1-2; maybe TRBD1 (5 bases). The CDR3 consists of 11 residues. V lost 5 bases to trimming and J lost 4 bases, with 8 bases between them. The germline CDR1 and CDR2 sequences are GTSNPN and SVGIG (reference sequence).

The chain uses TRBV4-1 and TRBJ1-1, with D perhaps TRBD1 (5 bases). The germline V gene has CDR1 MGHRA and CDR2 YSYEKL. CDR3 size: 15 residues. Trimming took 0 bases from V and 6 from J, leaving 14 bases between them. The CDR3 here is CASSQDERTLAEAFF. CDR3 DNA sequence: TGCGCCAGCAGCCAAGATGAAAGGACACTTGCTGAAGCTTTCTTT.

The J gene is TRBJ1-2, the V gene TRBV27; 11 bases line up with TRBD1. CDR1 is MNHEY and CDR2 is SMNVEV in the germline V gene (reference sequence). The length of the CDR3 is 15 residues. J was trimmed by 4 bases and V by 3 bases; bases with no gene match: 4. DNA for the CDR3: TGTGCCAGCAGTTTCGGACAGGGGGCAGGCTATGGCTACACCTTC. Translated, it gives CASSFGQGAGYGYTF.

The chain couples TRBV27 to TRBJ2-3, with TRBD2 identical over 8 bases. The junction had 5 bases not matched to a gene; V was cut back by 0 bases and J by 3 bases. There are 16 residues in the CDR3. CDR1 and CDR2 from the germline V gene are MNHEY and SMNVEV (reference sequence). This CDR3 reads CASSLSGRGATDTQYF. The CDR3, as DNA: TGTGCCAGCAGTTTATCGGGGCGGGGGGCAACAGATACGCAGTATTTT.

The V call is TRBV19, the J call TRBJ1-2; the match to TRBD1 covers 9 bases. V dropped 9 bases and J dropped 4; count of bases not matched to a gene: 9. This CDR3 has 14 amino acids. Per germline, CDR1 LNHDA and CDR2 SQIVND (reference sequence). CDR3 in amino acids: CASNRDRAIYGYTF. Here the CDR3 DNA reads TGTGCCAGCAACCGGGACAGGGCCATCTATGGCTACACCTTC.

This clone occurred a few times. The genes are TRBV5-8 and TRBJ1-6, with D maybe TRBD1 (5 bases). From germline, CDR1 is SGHTS and CDR2 YDEGEE. V dropped 4 bases and J dropped 5 bases, with 16 bases sitting between them. The length of the CDR3 is 16 residues. CDR3 nucleotides: TGTGCCAGCAGCCTGCGGTCAGGGCAGAATAATTCACCCCTCCACTTT. Translation: CASSLRSGQNNSPLHF.